The 9 T cell receptor beta chains reported below all come from one sample, sequenced in a study of T cell responses to AZD1222 COVID-19 vaccine. Here immunoSEQ multiplex PCR was the method, and the copy in TCRdb shows in-frame clones only, minus some. Found here are roughly 150,000 clones, just over 85% of them singletons; the top ten hold roughly 3.8%. Sequencing was performed on peripheral blood, taken on day 0 of AZD1222 vaccination. The receptors here all came from an adult in good health.

The rearrangement joins TRBV10-3 to TRBJ1-2, with D perhaps matching TRBD1 (5 bases). V was shortened by 6 bases and J by 4 bases, with 12 bases between the two germline ends. CDR1 is ENHRY, CDR2 SYGVKD, per germline. This CDR3 contains 13 residues. The DNA of the CDR3 is TGTGCCATCAGCCCCAGGGTTAGCTATGGCTACACCTTC. Its protein is CAISPRVSYGYTF.

This rearrangement joins TRBV9 to TRBJ2-7; tentative D call: TRBD2 (6 bases). Deletions cut 0 bases from V and 5 bases from J, with 15 bases between. Per the germline V gene, CDR1 is SGDLS and CDR2 is YYNGEE. This CDR3 spans 15 amino acids. Here the CDR3 DNA reads TGTGCCAGCAGCGTAGCTTTAGGAGGGTTCCACGAGCAGTACTTC. Translated: CASSVALGGFHEQYF.

The V gene is TRBV4-2, the J gene TRBJ2-2, with 9 bases identical to TRBD2. Losses at the gene ends were 1 base for V and 4 bases for J; bases not matched to a gene: 7. The length of the CDR3 is 17 residues. The germline gives CDR1 LGHNA, CDR2 YNFKEQ. CDR3 bases: TGTGCCAGCAGCCAAGCCCCAGCGGGAGGTACCACCGGGGAGCTGTTTTTT. Translating it yields CASSQAPAGGTTGELFF.

J is TRBJ1-1 and V is TRBV5-4; no firm D call. The ends were cut back, 4 bases at V and 2 bases at J, with 6 bases in the middle. Looked up from germline, CDR1 is SGHNT and CDR2 is YYREEE (reference sequence). The CDR3 totals 12 residues. The DNA for the CDR3 is TGTGCCAGCAGCCCGGAAAACACTGAAGCTTTCTTT. Translation: CASSPENTEAFF.

This clone was seen a few times. The CDR3 loop reads CASSYPGGTEAFF. CDR3 DNA: TGTGCCAGCAGTTACCCTGGGGGCACTGAAGCTTTCTTT. The chain joins TRBV6-5 to TRBJ1-1; a possible D gene is TRBD1 (5 bases). Germline CDR1 MNHEY, CDR2 SVGAGI. The CDR3 totals 13 residues. Trimming stripped 2 bases from V and 4 bases from J, with 8 bases between.

The chain joins TRBV9 to TRBJ2-4; maybe TRBD2 (5 bases). Trimming shortened V by 10 bases and J by 0 bases, and 20 bases separated the two germline ends. CDR1 and CDR2 from the germline V gene are SGDLS and YYNGEE. CDR3 length: 16 residues. The CDR3 DNA reads TGTGCCTTAAACCTAGCTCAGGTACTAGCCAAAAACATTCAGTACTTC. Translation: CALNLAQVLAKNIQYF.

The chain recombines TRBV29-1 with TRBJ2-3, with D hard to call. The CDR3 spans 14 residues. Germline lookup yields CDR1 SQVTM and CDR2 ANQGSEA. With 4 bases removed from V and 0 bases from J, the gap between germline ends came to 11 bases. The DNA of the CDR3 is TGCAGCGTTGCCCCCGGGCATAGCACAGATACGCAGTATTTT. This sequence encodes CSVAPGHSTDTQYF.

This clone was observed a handful of times. This rearrangement joins TRBV6-4 to TRBJ2-1; TRBD2 is a possible D gene (6 bases). Germline V gene data show CDR1 as MRHNA and CDR2 as SNTAGT. CDR3 length: 13 residues. V lost 3 bases, J lost 6 bases, and 9 bases lay in between. CDR3 coding DNA: TGTGCCAGCAGTGAAGGGGACTTCAATGAGCAGTTCTTC. It translates to CASSEGDFNEQFF.

This chain links TRBV28 with TRBJ2-5; TRBD2 might be the D (5 bases). The V gene lost 6 bases and the J gene lost 5 bases, with 16 bases spanning the gap. The CDR3 spans 14 residues. The germline V gene has CDR1 MDHEN and CDR2 SYDVKM. For the CDR3, the DNA is TGTGCCAGCAGCACCTCCGACGGCGGGGAGACCCAGTACTTC. Protein sequence: CASSTSDGGETQYF.